This TCR beta chain was captured by sequencing in a study of early T cells in non-severe SARS-CoV-2 infection. Study-level points and caveats: Private and CD4 specificities were missed by VDJdb matching, which favored anti-spike CD8 responses.

V was shortened by 4 bases and J by 0 bases, with 11 bases between the two germline ends. CDR1 and CDR2 (germline): WSHSY, SAAADI. The CDR3 runs to 15 residues. This clonotype ranks as medium-sized (0.01 to 0.1%). Antigen: not known. Unique molecular identifiers (one per individual cDNA molecule) were attached. TCRdb processed the 5' RACE reads anew with MiXCR; each CDR3 protein has one entry. This table holds 20,000 to 25,000 distinct CDR3 sequences, 5% found once. The V gene is TRBV10-2, the J gene TRBJ2-3, with D perhaps being TRBD1 or TRBD2 (5 bases each). The receptor's source is an adult who was a healthcare worker with PCR-confirmed SARS-CoV-2 infection or an uninfected control (not recorded which). The sample consisted of whole blood. CDR3 region: CASSVGTASTDTQYF. DNA of the CDR3: TGCGCCAGCAGTGTAGGGACGGCTAGCACAGATACGCAGTATTTT.